This T cell receptor beta chain came from a study of vaccination effects on CD4 cells after COVID-19. Points from the study as a whole: Late post-vaccination, clones induced by infection and those induced by vaccine underwent marked clonal contraction.

Expansion of antigen-specific CD4+ T cells with viral peptide pools was carried out by the ViraFEST assay before sequencing. Subsequent to a culture period of approximately 11 days, CD4+ T cells were isolated. Participants received two doses of either the BNT162b2 or mRNA-1273 vaccine. Vaccine recipients had no previous SARS-CoV-2 infection; their nucleocapsid antibodies were negative. With roughly 10 ug/ml peptides and about 9.5 IU/ml IL-2, roughly 2.1 million PBMC per well were cultured. Regarding this clone: Its cognate antigen is unknown.

Produced via immunoSEQ multiplex PCR; TCRdb's table is partial and in-frame only. The data contain 30,000 to 40,000 clones, around 70% of them singletons. Trimming shortened V by 2 bases and J by 1 base, and 12 bases separated the two germline ends. Germline V lookup: CDR1 MDHEN, CDR2 SYDVKM. The CDR3 covers 16 residues. This receptor was taken from a human donor who received a COVID-19 vaccine. The V call is TRBV28, the J call TRBJ1-5; tentative D call: TRBD1 (6 bases). Sample: CD4+ T cells from PBMCs cultured with HCoV-229E spike peptides, taken after COVID-19 vaccination. As DNA, the CDR3 is TGTGCCAGCAGTTTACCCGGACAGACAAGCAATCAGCCCCAGCATTTT. Protein: CASSLPGQTSNQPQHF.